This is a list of T cell receptor beta chains from one sample in a study of naive and memory T cell subsets. A single record per CDR3 protein comes from TCRdb applying MiXCR to the UMI-ligation and nested PCR reads. The repertoire includes tens of thousands of distinct CDR3 sequences, around 12% of them detected once, and 0.7% to 0.95% sits in the top ten. Material: central memory CD4+ T cells from blood. All receptors derive from a human donor in good health. The CDR3 runs from the conserved cysteine through the conserved F or W. The D gene is left open where the match is weak. The listing skips clone size in some rows; elsewhere it reads once, few, many or a size class.

>.|TRBJ2-5|TRBV10-3|.
CATRPGSSGETQYF
TGTGCCACCAGACCCGGGAGCTCGGGAGAGACCCAGTACTTC
>TRBD1|TRBJ2-1|TRBV20-1|few
CSARPGTGYNEQFF
TGCAGTGCTAGACCCGGGACAGGGTACAATGAGCAGTTCTTC
>.|TRBJ2-7|TRBV7-2|few
CASSLGTLYEQYF
TGTGCCAGCAGCTTAGGGACTCTCTACGAGCAGTACTTC
>TRBD1|TRBJ2-2|TRBV10-3|.
CAIRPGQGSIANTGELFF
TGTGCCATCAGGCCGGGACAGGGGTCTATCGCGAACACCGGGGAGCTGTTTTTT
>.|TRBJ2-1|TRBV20-1|.
CSASPSSYNEQFF
TGCAGTGCCTCACCGAGCTCCTACAATGAGCAGTTCTTC
>.|TRBJ1-4|TRBV12-3/TRBV12-4|.
CASSHEGGEKLFF
TGTGCCAGCAGCCATGAGGGAGGTGAAAAACTGTTTTTT
>.|TRBJ2-1|TRBV7-2|many
CASSLWGPHNEQFF
TGTGCCAGCAGCTTATGGGGACCACACAATGAGCAGTTCTTC
>TRBD2|TRBJ2-3|TRBV4-3|.
CASSQSGLAGGDTQYF
TGCGCCAGCAGCCAGAGTGGACTAGCGGGGGGAGATACGCAGTATTTT
>TRBD2|TRBJ2-7|TRBV5-4|.
CASSQRGSYEQYF
TGTGCCAGCAGCCAGCGGGGGTCCTACGAGCAGTACTTC
>.|TRBJ2-1|TRBV6-2/TRBV6-3|.
CASSRGLGEQFF
TGTGCCAGCAGTAGGGGCTTGGGTGAGCAGTTCTTC
>TRBD1|TRBJ1-1|TRBV9|.
CASSGGTGEVEAFF
TGTGCCAGCAGCGGAGGGACAGGGGAAGTTGAAGCTTTCTTT
>.|TRBJ2-1|TRBV28|few
CASSLLGRSSYNEQFF
TGTGCCAGCAGTTTATTAGGGCGGAGCTCCTACAATGAGCAGTTCTTC
>.|TRBJ2-7|TRBV6-5|.
CASSSGSGNYEQYF
TGTGCCAGCAGTTCTGGGAGCGGCAACTACGAGCAGTACTTC
>.|TRBJ2-3|TRBV7-2|.
CASSFVPDTQYF
TGTGCCAGCAGCTTCGTCCCGGATACGCAGTATTTT
>TRBD1|TRBJ1-3|TRBV28|.
CAAAAPGQGNTIYF
TGTGCCGCCGCCGCTCCGGGACAGGGGAACACCATATATTTT
>TRBD2|TRBJ2-3|TRBV7-9|.
CASSPVGTSGKRSTDTQYF
TGTGCCAGCAGCCCGGTGGGGACTAGCGGGAAGCGTAGCACAGATACGCAGTATTTT
>TRBD1|TRBJ1-5|TRBV5-8|once
CASSLGTGSGGNQPQHF
TGTGCCAGCAGCTTAGGGACAGGGTCGGGGGGCAATCAGCCCCAGCATTTT
>TRBD2|TRBJ2-4|TRBV6-2/TRBV6-3|few
CASSYSRTSGKNIQYF
TGTGCCAGCAGTTACTCCCGGACTAGCGGAAAAAACATTCAGTACTTC
>.|TRBJ1-3|TRBV7-9|.
CAPGPTPGNTIYF
TGTGCCCCGGGTCCGACCCCTGGAAACACCATATATTTT
>TRBD1|TRBJ2-3|TRBV24-1|few
CATSGDRRGLTDTQYF
TGTGCCACCAGCGGGGATCGCAGGGGGCTTACAGATACGCAGTATTTT
>.|TRBJ2-6|TRBV7-8|few
CASSLLGGRANVLTF
TGTGCCAGCAGCCTCTTGGGAGGCCGGGCCAACGTCCTGACTTTC
>.|TRBJ2-7|TRBV20-1|many
CSASGSSYEQYF
TGCAGTGCTAGCGGGAGCTCCTACGAGCAGTACTTC
>.|TRBJ1-2|TRBV18|many
CASSPPAFNYGYTF
TGTGCCAGCTCACCACCGGCTTTTAACTATGGCTACACCTTC
>.|TRBJ1-2|TRBV25-1|many
CASSATGTRGYTF
TGTGCCAGCAGTGCCACAGGGACCCGTGGCTACACCTTC
>.|TRBJ2-1|TRBV4-1|.
CASSQVGIQKNEQFF
TGCGCCAGCAGCCAAGTCGGGATTCAGAAGAATGAGCAGTTCTTC
>TRBD2|TRBJ2-7|TRBV7-8|many
CASSLREGISYEQYF
TGTGCCAGCAGCTTACGGGAGGGAATTTCCTACGAGCAGTACTTC
>.|TRBJ2-2|TRBV2|many
CASRPPRNNANTGELFF
TGTGCCAGCAGACCCCCCAGAAATAACGCGAACACCGGGGAGCTGTTTTTT
>.|TRBJ2-5|TRBV11-2|few
CASSITGTGAVETQYF
TGTGCCAGCAGCATTACCGGGACGGGTGCGGTAGAGACCCAGTACTTC
>.|TRBJ2-1|TRBV12-3/TRBV12-4|many
CASRMAGSVFNEQFF
TGTGCCAGCAGAATGGCGGGGTCGGTTTTCAATGAGCAGTTCTTC
>TRBD2|TRBJ2-7|TRBV30|.
CACMVSGTPISYEQYF
TGTGCCTGCATGGTTAGCGGGACGCCTATCTCCTACGAGCAGTACTTC
>.|TRBJ1-1|TRBV28|few
CASTFLGGSTEAFF
TGTGCCAGCACCTTTCTCGGGGGATCGACTGAAGCTTTCTTT
>TRBD2|TRBJ2-7|TRBV9|.
CASSVGTSGSYEQYF
TGTGCCAGCAGCGTCGGGACTAGCGGGAGCTACGAGCAGTACTTC
>TRBD2|TRBJ2-1|TRBV4-1|many
CASSQTSGAYNEQFF
TGCGCCAGCAGCCAGACTAGCGGAGCCTACAATGAGCAGTTCTTC
>TRBD1|TRBJ1-1|TRBV12-3/TRBV12-4|.
CASSLTAQGDTEAFF
TGTGCCAGCAGTTTAACAGCACAGGGGGACACTGAAGCTTTCTTT
>.|TRBJ1-1|TRBV28|few
CASRPGRAATEAFF
TGTGCCAGCAGGCCTGGACGTGCGGCCACTGAAGCTTTCTTT
>.|TRBJ1-2|TRBV6-5|few
CASSYSSRDQDGYTF
TGTGCCAGCAGTTACTCATCCCGGGACCAGGATGGCTACACCTTC
>.|TRBJ1-5|TRBV20-1|.
CSARTPGLGNQPQHF
TGCAGTGCTAGGACGCCAGGGTTAGGCAATCAGCCCCAGCATTTT
>TRBD1|TRBJ2-6|TRBV13|many
CASIKRGDRSSGANVLTF
TGTGCCAGCATCAAACGAGGGGACAGGTCTAGTGGGGCCAACGTCCTGACTTTC
>.|TRBJ2-5|TRBV5-1|few
CASHDPQETQYF
TGCGCCAGCCACGACCCACAAGAGACCCAGTACTTC
>TRBD1|TRBJ2-1|TRBV28|.
CASSRPRDRGREGWKNEQFF
TGTGCCAGCAGCCGTCCCCGGGACAGGGGGCGGGAGGGCTGGAAAAATGAGCAGTTCTTC
>.|TRBJ2-7|TRBV20-1|.
CSAPRGEYEQYF
TGCAGTGCCCCCAGGGGGGAGTACGAGCAGTACTTC
>TRBD2|TRBJ2-5|TRBV5-6|.
CASSLGLAGWETQYF
TGTGCCAGCAGCTTGGGACTAGCGGGATGGGAGACCCAGTACTTC
>.|TRBJ2-5|TRBV6-6|.
CASRTQGSETQYF
TGTGCCAGCAGGACGCAGGGATCGGAGACCCAGTACTTC
>.|TRBJ2-3|TRBV7-2|.
CASSLVGSADTQYF
TGTGCCAGCAGCTTAGTGGGAAGCGCAGATACGCAGTATTTT
>.|TRBJ2-7|TRBV12-3/TRBV12-4|.
CASRPSGRSSYEQYF
TGTGCCAGCAGACCCTCAGGGCGGAGCTCCTACGAGCAGTACTTC
>TRBD1|TRBJ2-7|TRBV5-1|few
CASSLDGQGVHEQYF
TGCGCCAGCAGCTTGGACGGACAGGGTGTACACGAGCAGTACTTC
>.|TRBJ2-1|TRBV11-2|few
CASSLPLGHDEQFF
TGTGCCAGCAGCTTGCCCTTAGGCCACGATGAGCAGTTCTTC
>.|TRBJ1-5|TRBV30|.
CAWSGGFSNQPQHF
TGTGCCTGGAGCGGAGGGTTTAGCAATCAGCCCCAGCATTTT
>.|TRBJ2-7|TRBV7-6|few
CASSLRRDSFPYF
TGTGCCAGCAGCTTAAGGCGGGACAGCTTCCCGTACTTC
>TRBD1|TRBJ2-3|TRBV4-2|few
CASSQMGQGGTDTQYF
TGTGCCAGCAGCCAAATGGGACAGGGTGGGACAGATACGCAGTATTTT
>.|TRBJ2-7|TRBV6-1|.
CASTPGPGGYEQYF
TGTGCCAGCACTCCGGGCCCCGGCGGGTACGAGCAGTACTTC
>.|TRBJ2-7|TRBV27|few
CASSRVKGYEQYF
TGTGCCAGCAGTAGGGTTAAGGGCTACGAGCAGTACTTC
>TRBD2|TRBJ2-2|TRBV30|many
CAWIPWTSGDTGELFF
TGTGCCTGGATCCCCTGGACTAGCGGAGACACCGGGGAGCTGTTTTTT